A single sample gave rise to the 10 T cell receptor beta chains below, sequenced in a study of blood T cell repertoires in COVID-19. This table comes from immunoSEQ multiplex PCR, and its TCRdb copy is limited to in-frame clones, with some not included. Of 450,000 or so clones listed, approximately 90% are singletons. The sequencing input was peripheral blood. The receptors here all came from a man aged 18 to 30 with COVID-19, enrolled during active disease.

This sequence joins TRBV3-1 (or the pseudogene TRBV3-2) and TRBJ2-1; D call uncertain. This CDR3 has 13 residues. Deletions cut 3 bases from V and 14 bases from J, with 17 bases between. Germline V gene data show CDR1 as LGHDT and CDR2 as YNNKEL (reference sequence). This CDR3 reads CASSQTSSGLKFF. DNA for the CDR3: TGTGCCAGCAGCCAGACAAGTTCAGGCTTAAAGTTCTTC.

V and J are TRBV2 and TRBJ2-1; TRBD2 aligns across 7 bases. V shed 8 bases and J 6 bases; nucleotides not matched to a gene: 7. CDR1 and CDR2 (germline): SNHLY, FYNNEI. The CDR3 runs 13 residues. CDR3 residues: CASCRGVGNEQFF. CDR3 coding DNA: TGTGCCAGCTGTCGGGGGGTGGGCAATGAGCAGTTCTTC.

This rearrangement joins TRBV19 to TRBJ2-7; the match to TRBD1 covers 7 bases. The J segment lost 3 bases and the V segment lost 5 bases, leaving 7 bases of the junction unmatched. The CDR3 loop spans 14 amino acids. Germline V lookup: CDR1 LNHDA, CDR2 SQIVND (reference sequence). This CDR3 reads CASSPGGANYEQYF. The DNA for the CDR3 is TGTGCCAGTAGTCCAGGGGGAGCCAACTACGAGCAGTACTTC.

The chain is built from TRBV27 and TRBJ2-1; the match to TRBD2 covers 11 bases. CDR3 length: 19 amino acids. Trimming cost V 3 bases and J 7 bases; bases outside gene matches: 17. Germline V gene lookup returns CDR1 MNHEY and CDR2 SMNVEV (reference sequence). CDR3 bases: TGTGCCAGCAGTTTCACTGAGCTCACTCTAGCGGGGGGCAGAAATGAGCAGTTCTTC. It specifies CASSFTELTLAGGRNEQFF.

The gene calls are TRBV7-9 and TRBJ1-3; 9 positions agree with TRBD1. In germline, CDR1 is SEHNR, CDR2 FQNEAQ (reference sequence). The CDR3 consists of 15 residues. J lost 4 bases, V lost 6 bases, and 7 bases had no gene match. CDR3 residues: CASRRGQGQGNTIYF. The DNA for the CDR3 is TGTGCCAGCAGGCGTGGACAGGGGCAAGGAAACACCATATATTTT.

This rearrangement joins TRBV24-1 to TRBJ2-6; weak D call: TRBD1 (6 bases). The V end was cut by 3 bases, the J end by 4 bases, with 15 bases between. The CDR3 covers 17 residues. From germline, CDR1 is KGHDR and CDR2 SFDVKD. CDR3 DNA sequence: TGTGCCACCAGTGATACCCCGCAGGGGACCGGGGCCAACGTCCTGACTTTC. It yields the protein CATSDTPQGTGANVLTF.

The gene calls are TRBV19 and TRBJ2-1, with D hard to call. This CDR3 is built from 16 residues. Germline V gene data show CDR1 as LNHDA and CDR2 as SQIVND (reference sequence). Deletions cut 5 bases from V and 0 bases from J, with 14 bases between. CDR3 sequence: CASSLWAGSSYNEQFF. The CDR3 coding sequence is TGTGCCAGTAGTTTGTGGGCAGGAAGCTCCTACAATGAGCAGTTCTTC.

The gene calls are TRBV2 and TRBJ2-5, with 8 bases aligning to TRBD1. This CDR3 spans 13 amino acids. J gave up 7 bases and V 8 bases, and 9 bases lay outside the gene matches. CDR1 and CDR2 (germline): SNHLY, FYNNEI. This CDR3 reads CASAGTGKRTQYF. Written as DNA, the CDR3 is TGTGCCAGCGCCGGGACAGGCAAGAGGACCCAGTACTTC.

This clone occurred a few times. This chain links TRBV5-5 with TRBJ2-1, with D possibly being TRBD2 (6 bases). The germline gives CDR1 SGHKS, CDR2 YYEKEE (reference sequence). Trimming left V 0 bases short and J 0 bases short, with 10 bases between. This CDR3 comprises 16 residues. This CDR3 reads CASSLEAGSSYNEQFF. The CDR3 coding sequence is TGTGCCAGCAGCTTGGAAGCGGGCAGCTCCTACAATGAGCAGTTCTTC.

J is TRBJ2-3 and V is TRBV24-1, with 8 bases aligning to TRBD1. The trim removed 4 bases at V and 2 bases at J, leaving 10 bases unmatched. Germline CDR1 and CDR2: KGHDR and SFDVKD. The length of the CDR3 is 17 residues. The CDR3 spells CATSDPHRTGPTDTQYF. The CDR3 DNA reads TGTGCCACCAGTGACCCACACAGGACAGGGCCCACAGATACGCAGTATTTT.